A selection of T cell receptor beta chains follows, all from one sample in a study of cytomegalovirus exposure and HLA in healthy donors. Sequenced by immunoSEQ multiplex PCR; TCRdb stores in-frame clones only, minus some. The sample records approximately 150,000 clones, about 75% being singletons. The sequencing sample was made of PBMCs. The receptors derive from a male donor in good health and CMV-seropositive. Both conserved end residues are trimmed from each CDR3. Each record gives: J gene, V gene, CDR3 protein.

j_call: TRBJ2-3
v_call: TRBV7-2
cdr3_aa: ASSFDRGIDTQY

j_call: TRBJ1-5
v_call: TRBV19
cdr3_aa: ASSAYRENQPQH

j_call: TRBJ1-2
v_call: TRBV10-2
cdr3_aa: ASSLDRFDGYT

j_call: TRBJ2-3
v_call: TRBV7-9
cdr3_aa: ASSSPGQVRGTDTQY

j_call: TRBJ2-1
v_call: TRBV4-3
cdr3_aa: ASSQDSRAYNEQF

j_call: TRBJ2-2
v_call: TRBV7-2
cdr3_aa: ASSLGRAGGPLSGELF

j_call: TRBJ2-5
v_call: TRBV15
cdr3_aa: ATSNTEGSQY

j_call: TRBJ2-1
v_call: TRBV10-3
cdr3_aa: AISGQGPDNEQF

j_call: TRBJ2-4
v_call: TRBV2
cdr3_aa: ASSEKGTVSQY

j_call: TRBJ1-4
v_call: TRBV6-6
cdr3_aa: ASSFGGKLF

j_call: TRBJ2-2
v_call: TRBV12-5
cdr3_aa: ASGFELAGGANTGELF

j_call: TRBJ2-3
v_call: TRBV11-3
cdr3_aa: ASSPGWVASTDTQY

j_call: TRBJ1-1
v_call: TRBV30
cdr3_aa: AWSGPWGGTNTEAF

j_call: TRBJ2-7
v_call: TRBV5-1
cdr3_aa: ASSLTSGGAVYEQY

j_call: TRBJ2-7
v_call: TRBV18
cdr3_aa: ASSLGQGEVYEQY

j_call: TRBJ1-1
v_call: TRBV7-8
cdr3_aa: ASSLRLRTGPEEGEAF

j_call: TRBJ2-1
v_call: TRBV6-1
cdr3_aa: ASSEATTYNEQF

j_call: TRBJ2-1
v_call: TRBV7-8
cdr3_aa: ASSSKQTVFYNEQF

j_call: TRBJ1-4
v_call: TRBV6-5
cdr3_aa: ASSYGGGRKLF

j_call: TRBJ2-7
v_call: TRBV7-2
cdr3_aa: ASSYSGGAAYEQY

j_call: TRBJ2-5
v_call: TRBV6-5
cdr3_aa: ASSRSGGDGTQY

j_call: TRBJ1-2
v_call: TRBV27
cdr3_aa: ASDGTGSYGYT

j_call: TRBJ1-4
v_call: TRBV6-1
cdr3_aa: ASRSGGQDEKLF

j_call: TRBJ1-1
v_call: TRBV14
cdr3_aa: ASSSRNRQMNTEAF

j_call: TRBJ2-3
v_call: TRBV7-3
cdr3_aa: ASSLSRDTDTQY

j_call: TRBJ2-3
v_call: TRBV27
cdr3_aa: ASSPSTDTQY